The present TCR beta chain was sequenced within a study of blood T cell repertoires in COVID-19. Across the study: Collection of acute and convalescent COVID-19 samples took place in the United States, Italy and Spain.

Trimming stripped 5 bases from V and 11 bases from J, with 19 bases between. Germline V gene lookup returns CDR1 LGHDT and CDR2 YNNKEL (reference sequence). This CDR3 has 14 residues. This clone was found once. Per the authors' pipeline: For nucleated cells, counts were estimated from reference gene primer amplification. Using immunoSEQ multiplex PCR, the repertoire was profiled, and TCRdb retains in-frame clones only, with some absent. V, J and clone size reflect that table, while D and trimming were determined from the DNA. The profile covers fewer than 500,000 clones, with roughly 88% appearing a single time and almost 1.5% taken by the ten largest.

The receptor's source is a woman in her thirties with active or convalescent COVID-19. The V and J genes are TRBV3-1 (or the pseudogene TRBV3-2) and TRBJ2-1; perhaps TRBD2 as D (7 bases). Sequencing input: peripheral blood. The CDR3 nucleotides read TGTGCCAGCAGCACGGTGGGAGGGGGGCCGCAGCAGTTCTTC. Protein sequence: CASSTVGGGPQQFF.